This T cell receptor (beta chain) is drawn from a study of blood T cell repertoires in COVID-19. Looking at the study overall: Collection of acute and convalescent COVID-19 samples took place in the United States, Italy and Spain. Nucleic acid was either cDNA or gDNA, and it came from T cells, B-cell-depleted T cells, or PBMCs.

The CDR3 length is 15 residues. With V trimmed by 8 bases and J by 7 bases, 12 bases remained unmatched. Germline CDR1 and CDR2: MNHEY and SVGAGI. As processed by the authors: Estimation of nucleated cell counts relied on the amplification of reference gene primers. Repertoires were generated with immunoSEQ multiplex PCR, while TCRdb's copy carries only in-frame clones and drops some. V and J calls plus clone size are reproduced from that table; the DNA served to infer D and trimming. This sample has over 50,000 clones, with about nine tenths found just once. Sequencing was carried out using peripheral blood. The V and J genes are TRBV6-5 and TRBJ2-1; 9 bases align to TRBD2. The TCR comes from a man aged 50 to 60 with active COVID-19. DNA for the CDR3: TGTGCCAGCCCAAAGTGGGCGGGAGGGACTAATGAGCAGTTCTTC. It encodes CASPKWAGGTNEQFF.